The entry below describes one TCR beta chain. The antigen remains undetermined. The CDR3 loop spans 15 amino acids. In germline, CDR1 is MNHEY, CDR2 SVGAGI. V shed 10 bases, J shed 0 bases, and the junction held 10 bases outside the gene matches. This entry comes from a study of cytotoxic CD8 clonotypes in ibrutinib-treated CLL. General study points: The study sampled sustained-remission and progressing patients at different times.

Genomic DNA (around 2 micrograms) was obtained from cryopreserved PBMCs for construction of TCR beta libraries. Target depth was 1 in 200,000 to 1 in 1 million T cells, about 10x per clonotype. Sequencing used immunoSEQ multiplex PCR; TCRdb keeps in-frame clones, though not all of them. The profile covers 30,000 to 40,000 clones, with 69% appearing a single time and approximately 30% taken by the ten largest. This TCR came from a human donor with chronic lymphocytic leukemia. Sequences were derived from PBMCs, sampled before ibrutinib treatment. The V call is TRBV6-5, the J call TRBJ2-3, with TRBD1 matching over 7 bases. The CDR3 DNA reads TGTGCCACCTCTAGACAGGGTACTAGCACAGATACGCAGTATTTT. It specifies CATSRQGTSTDTQYF.